This TCR beta chain was captured by sequencing in a study of T cell responses to AZD1222 COVID-19 vaccine. Points from the study as a whole: No day 14 peak samples; only post-peak repertoires were characterized. Among AZD1222 vaccinees, only six or seven were seropositive at baseline. Researchers report vaccine-associated CD4 TCRs spanning spike, with dominance at 160-218 and 743-854. Females outnumbered males among donors, who were mostly white British; clonal diversity was possibly underestimated.

As to this clone: As yet, its antigen is unknown.

Clones were sequenced by immunoSEQ multiplex PCR, and TCRdb holds only the in-frame ones, with some missing. The data show 180,000 or so clones, roughly 88% seen once. The sample here was peripheral blood, taken on day 0 of AZD1222 vaccination. The source is an adult in good health.

This chain's CDR3 is CAISDLQEGHGYTF. Written as DNA, the CDR3 is TGTGCCATCAGTGATCTCCAGGAGGGCCACGGCTACACCTTC. The V call is TRBV10-3, the J call TRBJ1-2; D uncertain. Germline-derived CDR1 and CDR2 are ENHRY and SYGVKD. The CDR3 length is 14 residues. Trimming pared 3 bases from V and 8 bases from J, leaving 16 bases between.